This paragraph reports one T cell receptor (beta chain). This CDR3 contains 17 residues. Germline V lookup: CDR1 SGHAT, CDR2 FQNNGV. V lost 2 bases to trimming and J lost 4 bases, with 15 bases between them. Original data processing: Estimates of nucleated cell counts were drawn from the amplification of reference gene primers. Data came from immunoSEQ multiplex PCR; TCRdb stores just in-frame clones and leaves some out. Clone size and V and J calls were adopted from that table, with D and trimming inferred from the DNA. Altogether roughly 130,000 clones are present, around 79% being singletons, with the ten largest covering about 5%. This record comes from a study of blood T cell repertoires in COVID-19. Background on the study: Samples came from the United States, Italy and Spain, spanning acute and convalescent COVID-19. T cells, B-cell-depleted T cells, or PBMCs provided the cDNA or gDNA that served as material.

Seattle participants joined during active infection and were tracked over time. Input material: peripheral blood. The chain couples TRBV11-2 to TRBJ1-6, with D uncertain. The TCR originated in a woman in her seventies with COVID-19, enrolled during active disease. The CDR3 sequence is CASSLSAAPGYNSPLHF. The CDR3 DNA is TGTGCCAGCAGCTTATCAGCCGCCCCGGGATATAATTCACCCCTCCACTTT.